This T cell receptor beta chain was observed in a study of T cell responses to AZD1222 COVID-19 vaccine (dated by TCRdb to about 2021). General notes on the study: AZD1222 recipients whose second dose came at about 4 weeks and those whose second dose came at about 12 weeks were combined into one group, since spike-specific TCR depth and breadth did not differ between the two schedules. A total of 233 trial participants underwent TCR sequencing, of whom about 210 had received two doses of AZD1222 and roughly 26 had received two doses of the MenACWY control vaccine. Trial participants were enrolled into age subgroups of 18-55, 56-69 and 70-plus years, which contained about 150, 27 and 61 TCR-sequenced participants, respectively.

Taken with the paper, the label for time point translates to: baseline before first vaccination. Samples from vaccinated people were obtained from the UK trials COV001 and COV002, which included a single-blind randomized controlled phase 2/3 trial of AZD1222 (ChAdOx1 nCoV-19) in healthy adults. Trial participant PBMC samples were collected at day 0 and day 28 after the second dose for TCRbeta chain sequencing. The CDR3 regions of human TCRbeta chains were analyzed by immunosequencing. From the authors' description of their analysis: TCRs in the repertoires were matched against a reference library of SARS-CoV-2-specific TCRs that had been generated with the MIRA antigen-specificity platform. Breadth meant the fraction of unique TCRs that were SARS-CoV-2-associated, whereas depth meant the fraction of total T cells that were SARS-CoV-2-associated. Using the MIRA data, every spike-specific TCR was mapped to the spike region that the TCR reacted to and assigned to either a CD4 or a CD8 class. Log10-transformed breadth and depth values were compared by one-way ANOVA with Sidak's multiple comparisons tests. TCRdb took over this immuneACCESS table, retaining in-frame rearrangements with V and J assigned. Such tables are incomplete; in checked studies, under half of the missing clones stem from an unresolved V gene, and the remainder is unexplained. That table furnishes V, J and clone size, whereas the DNA furnished D and trimming. In all, the sample holds 90,000 to 100,000 clones, and 87% of those were seen once. The top ten hold under 3.5% of the sample.

Comment on this clone: The antigen it recognizes is unknown. Qualities for individual bases were not recorded, and no much larger clone is one base off.

What the research found in general, with its limitations: The vaccine-associated CD4 TCRs covered the entire spike protein, and the dominant responses fell in regions 160-218 and 743-854. The 56-69-year group was small, and its depth increase did not reach significance, likely because of low power. Because no samples from the day 14 peak response were available, repertoires could be characterized only after the peak T cell response. Most participants were white British and females outnumbered males, and the authors suggested that clonal diversity may have been underestimated. Only a handful of AZD1222 recipients were SARS-CoV-2 seropositive at baseline, limiting conclusions about previously exposed vaccinees. Nearly half of unique spike-specific TCRs reportedly recognized epitopes outside regions mutated in the B.1.351 and B.1.1.7 variants. Spike-specific TCR breadth and depth rose significantly after two AZD1222 doses compared with day 0 and with MenACWY recipients.

Inclusive of the bounding cysteine and valine, the CDR3 is 18 residues long. CDR3 DNA only is kept here, 54 bases in frame from base 1. The chain was built from TRBV12-2 and TRBJ2-7; the table gives TRBD2 as D, unverified against the DNA. TRBV12-2 is given as a pseudogene. The material sequenced was peripheral blood, taken on day 0 of AZD1222 vaccination. This TCR was recovered from an adult in good health. This receptor carries the CDR3 CASLLPHLSSGLDYEQYV. The DNA sequence follows: TGTGCAAGTCTCCTACCACACCTGTCTAGCGGGTTGGACTACGAGCAGTACGTC.